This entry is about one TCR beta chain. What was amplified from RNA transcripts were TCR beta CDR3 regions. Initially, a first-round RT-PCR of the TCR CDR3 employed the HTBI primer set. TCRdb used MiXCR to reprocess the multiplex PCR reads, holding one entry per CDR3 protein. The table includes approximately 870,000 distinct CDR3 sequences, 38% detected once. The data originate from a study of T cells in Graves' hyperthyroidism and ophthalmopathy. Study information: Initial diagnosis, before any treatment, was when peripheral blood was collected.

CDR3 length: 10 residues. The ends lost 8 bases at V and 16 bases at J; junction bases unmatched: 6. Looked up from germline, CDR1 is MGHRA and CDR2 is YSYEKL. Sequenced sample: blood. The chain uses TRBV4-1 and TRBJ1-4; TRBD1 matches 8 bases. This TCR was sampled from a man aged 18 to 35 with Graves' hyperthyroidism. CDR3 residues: CASVAGTGFF. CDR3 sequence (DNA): TGCGCCAGCGTAGCCGGGACAGGGTTTTTT.